The entry below gives a single T cell receptor beta chain sequence along with its context. V was pared by 4 bases and J by 14 bases, with 8 bases between. The CDR3 has 9 residues. Germline V lookup: CDR1 LGHDT, CDR2 YNNKEL (reference sequence). The data belong to a study of blood T cell repertoires in COVID-19. Study-wide background: COVID-19 samples from acute and convalescent phases originated in the United States, Italy and Spain. In each case, the material was cDNA or gDNA derived from T cells, B-cell-depleted T cells, or PBMCs.

In the original processing: Researchers report that nucleated cell counts were estimated from reference gene primer amplification. TCRdb keeps only in-frame clones here, not all; method: immunoSEQ multiplex PCR. The DNA gave D and trimming, while V, J and clone size come from that table. The sample has tens of thousands of clones, 90% seen once. The sequence was collected from an elderly woman with active or convalescent COVID-19. Sequenced material: peripheral blood. V is TRBV3-1 (or the pseudogene TRBV3-2) and J is TRBJ2-5; D remains unclear. In DNA form, the CDR3 reads TGTGCCAGCAGCCTTTCCTCTTACTTC. Its protein product is CASSLSSYF.